Described below is a single T cell receptor (beta chain) sequence and its context. The antigen it recognizes is unknown. Base qualities are not provided; no much larger clone lies one nucleotide away. The identical CDR3 is also encoded by other nucleotide sequences in the sample. The CDR3 spans 13 residues, from the cysteine through the phenylalanine. The only DNA kept is the CDR3, 39 bases in frame from the first base. Trimming removed 2 bases from V and 3 bases from J, leaving 5 bases between the germline ends. CDR1 and CDR2, per the germline V gene, are KGHSH and LQKENI. The sample is drawn from a study of shared clonotypes between healthy human individuals (dated by TCRdb to the early 2020s). Broadly, across the study: Two women and three men aged 18 to 49 years were included in the cohort. For each donor, three plates each were used for CD4 naive and CD4 memory, two plates were used for CD8 naive, and one plate was used for CD8 memory. Per donor, leukapheresis produced somewhere between about 0.94 and 9.5 billion PBMCs. Different laboratories and diverse techniques were used to prepare libraries and sequence TCR repertoires, to increase sequencing depth and limit assay-specific biases. To estimate repertoire size and how much clonotype sharing occurs between individuals, the study deeply sequenced the blood TCR repertoires of several healthy adults.

The donors were healthy, HIV-negative adults who had no recently reported acute infections or vaccinations. All donors were Caucasian adults living in Nashville, Tennessee, USA. CD4+ T cells were enriched through magnetic negative selection, after which naive cells were positively selected on CD45RA and the remaining negative fraction served as the memory subset. Blood was collected by leukapheresis, and PBMCs were isolated by Ficoll-Histopaque density gradient centrifugation and then cryopreserved in liquid nitrogen vapor phase. Analytical flow cytometry was used to check the purity and quantity of each magnetically sorted T cell population. Each sorted fraction had its genomic DNA isolated and then quantified by UV absorbance on a Nanodrop 2000c. Study-wide findings and limitations: Sampling was restricted to blood, and TCR repertoires in tissue are likely to differ from TCR repertoires in blood. Even with the large sequencing depth, rarefaction of the sorted-subset datasets indicated that sequencing was incomplete. Pairwise subsampling led to the expectation that sequencing depth would affect the degree of clonotype sharing among donors. Sharing across a few donors was observed for about 4.8% of naive CD4, over 3% of naive CD8, roughly 2.3% of memory CD4, and roughly 0.4% of memory CD8 clonotypes. Because the study included a small number of donors, the genetic and exposure-history diversity represented was limited. Compared with non-shared clonotypes, the clonotypes found in all four sorted-subset donors had higher generation probabilities. Estimated clonotype richness was generally larger for naive than for memory subsets.

Using the deep immunoSEQ assay, multiplex PCR amplified TCR CDR3 regions from genomic DNA. For each cell subset, the extracted genomic DNA was distributed evenly across all wells of several immunoSEQ 96-well plates, and each plate served as one replicate. For sorted subsets, each replicate PCR was loaded with around 220 ng genomic DNA, equivalent to 30,000 or so T cell genomes. The purified libraries were quantified using a Qubit 3.0 fluorometer, sized with a Bioanalyzer 2100, and then quantified again using the KAPA Library Quantification kit. Each immunoSEQ 96-well plate was sequenced on its own single-read 150-cycle Illumina NextSeq 550 flow cell. On the authors' methods: Because the immunoSEQ output held only junctional sequences and lacked quality scores, the filtering could not match the filtering applied to full-length reads. Sequences were annotated with PyIR, a Python wrapper for IgBLAST v1.9, using IMGT germline references to assign V/J genes and CDR3. Reads with weak V/J assignments (E-value above 1e-6), missing CDR3, stop codons, out-of-frame junctions, or ambiguous translated residues were removed. V3J clonotypes were defined by identical inferred V gene, J gene, and CDR3 amino acid sequence. Percentage overlap between repertoires was computed as shared unique clonotypes divided by the size of the smaller repertoire. Repertoire richness was assessed with RTK rarefaction, the Chao1 estimator, and Recon v2.1 estimates of unobserved clonotypes. For all TCRbeta clonotypes obtained by the gDNA method from four donors, generation probabilities were computed with OLGA. Imported from immuneACCESS, the table was reduced by TCRdb to in-frame sequences with V and J called. These copies leave out some clones; in studies compared against another copy, an unresolved V gene accounts for under half, and the cause of the remainder is not known. The DNA gave D and trimming, while V, J and clone size come from that table. The sample table shows approximately 2.5 million clones, and more than 80% are seen once. The ten top clones hold over 0.12% of the sample.

The TCR sequence derives from a man younger than 35 in good health. The sequence joins TRBV18 to TRBJ2-1, with the D gene too uncertain to name. The sample consisted of naive CD4+ T cells sorted from blood. The cell subset or site tag for this specimen amounts to: CD45RA+ positively selected. In nucleotide form, the sequence is TGTGCCAGCTCACCATACAGCTACAATGAGCAGTTCTTC. It specifies CASSPYSYNEQFF.